A selection of T cell receptor beta chains follows, all from one sample in a study of blood T cell repertoires in COVID-19. Measured with immunoSEQ multiplex PCR; TCRdb has only the in-frame clones, and not every one. The table shows roughly 130,000 clones, with approximately 83% occurring only once. Material for sequencing was peripheral blood. Every receptor here comes from a middle-aged man with active or convalescent COVID-19. CDR3s include the opening cysteine and the closing phenylalanine or tryptophan.

j_gene: TRBJ1-2
v_gene: TRBV13
CDR3aa: CASSSKGTGGQAFYGYTF

j_gene: TRBJ2-3
v_gene: TRBV7-3
CDR3aa: CASSPFEGGSTDTQYF

j_gene: TRBJ1-4
v_gene: TRBV6-2/TRBV6-3
CDR3aa: CASSYVRQKLFF

j_gene: TRBJ2-3
v_gene: TRBV5-5
CDR3aa: CASSSGTSIKYF

j_gene: TRBJ2-7
v_gene: TRBV7-9
CDR3aa: CASSLQTGVGGYEQYF

j_gene: TRBJ2-1
v_gene: TRBV1
CDR3aa: CTSSQDRLAGRHEQFF

j_gene: TRBJ2-2
v_gene: TRBV5-1
CDR3aa: CASSNQGAGTGELFF

j_gene: TRBJ2-7
v_gene: TRBV7-2
CDR3aa: CASSISGLAPYEQYF

j_gene: TRBJ1-4
v_gene: TRBV9
CDR3aa: CASSVGTGFLEKLFF

j_gene: TRBJ2-2
v_gene: TRBV18
CDR3aa: CASSRGTGSITGELFF

j_gene: TRBJ1-2
v_gene: TRBV3-1/TRBV3-2
CDR3aa: CASSQDRAPGQGGGYTF

j_gene: TRBJ2-7
v_gene: TRBV18
CDR3aa: CASSPFTSLGEQYF

j_gene: TRBJ2-7
v_gene: TRBV3-1/TRBV3-2
CDR3aa: CASSRGHEQYF

j_gene: TRBJ1-6
v_gene: TRBV6-5
CDR3aa: CASSYWDRDSPLHF

j_gene: TRBJ2-7
v_gene: TRBV30
CDR3aa: CAWSVQGTGRTYEQYF

j_gene: TRBJ2-1
v_gene: TRBV6-5
CDR3aa: CASTGTGFNEQFF

j_gene: TRBJ2-5
v_gene: TRBV5-4
CDR3aa: CASSWSPQETQYF

j_gene: TRBJ2-7
v_gene: TRBV6-6
CDR3aa: CASTPGMRYEQYF

j_gene: TRBJ2-3
v_gene: TRBV7-2
CDR3aa: CASTSEWSQYF

j_gene: TRBJ2-1
v_gene: TRBV11-2
CDR3aa: CASSFGGANEQFF

j_gene: TRBJ2-7
v_gene: TRBV3-1/TRBV3-2
CDR3aa: CASSHSGVGDEQYF

j_gene: TRBJ1-2
v_gene: TRBV18
CDR3aa: CASSPLGTGTGINYGYTF

j_gene: TRBJ2-1
v_gene: TRBV7-2
CDR3aa: CASSLEGDSSYNEQFF

j_gene: TRBJ2-5
v_gene: TRBV5-1
CDR3aa: CASSSGREETQYF

j_gene: TRBJ1-2
v_gene: TRBV6-5
CDR3aa: CASTKRGLYYGYTF

j_gene: TRBJ2-7
v_gene: TRBV30
CDR3aa: CAWSVSASGGKYF

j_gene: TRBJ1-2
v_gene: TRBV7-6
CDR3aa: CASSLDISGTYGYTF

j_gene: TRBJ1-2
v_gene: TRBV20-1
CDR3aa: CSATGEGYTF

j_gene: TRBJ2-3
v_gene: TRBV29-1
CDR3aa: CSASGGGDTQYF

j_gene: TRBJ1-2
v_gene: TRBV4-3
CDR3aa: CASSQETGHGYTF

j_gene: TRBJ2-1
v_gene: TRBV11-2
CDR3aa: CASSLGTSPYNEQFF

j_gene: TRBJ1-2
v_gene: TRBV6-6
CDR3aa: CASNKQGAEGGYTF

j_gene: TRBJ1-4
v_gene: TRBV7-9
CDR3aa: CASSLVRDWNEKLFF

j_gene: TRBJ1-6
v_gene: TRBV27
CDR3aa: CASSLGTGVSPLHF

j_gene: TRBJ2-1
v_gene: TRBV5-1
CDR3aa: CASSWGDRVDEQFF

j_gene: TRBJ1-3
v_gene: TRBV11-3
CDR3aa: CASSNRDRLLFGGNTIYF